These 10 T cell receptor beta chains were sequenced from one sample in a study of T cell repertoires in cytomegalovirus infection. Using its own MiXCR run on the reads, TCRdb lists one record per CDR3 protein. The data hold a few hundred thousand distinct CDR3 sequences, with about 15% observed a single time. Sequenced material: CD8+ T cells from PBMCs. These receptors all stem from a human donor in good health (CMV status not recorded). Some clones in this sample may be carry-over from other donors' samples.

This clonotype has at least ten counts. The CDR3 ends on some other residue instead of the conserved phenylalanine or tryptophan, so this is likely a read error. The limits of the CDR3 on the DNA are not certain, so only TCRdb's listed CDR3 is given. This chain uses TRBV5-1 with TRBJ2-3; the DNA was not used to check the table's D call, TRBD1. The CDR3 is 13 amino acids in total, end residues counted. Germline V CDR1 and CDR2: SGHRS, YFSETQ. The CDR3: CASSHGGAQGAVL.

This chain uses TRBV5-1 with TRBJ1-2; D gene unclear. V lost 1 base to trimming and J lost 0 bases, with 7 bases between them. CDR3 size: 14 residues. Germline lookup yields CDR1 SGHRS and CDR2 YFSETQ. The CDR3 spells CASSLTTSNYGYTF. The CDR3, as DNA: TGCGCCAGCAGCTTGACTACTTCTAACTATGGCTACACCTTC.

This clonotype was observed a few times. The chain employs TRBV29-1 and TRBJ1-1; D is possibly TRBD1 (5 bases). The germline V and J ends were trimmed by 4 bases and 4 bases, with 7 bases remaining between them. Germline V CDR1 and CDR2: SQVTM, ANQGSEA. CDR3 length: 11 residues. The DNA for the CDR3 is TGCAGCGTTGTAGGGGCCACTGAAGCTTTCTTT. This sequence encodes CSVVGATEAFF.

This clonotype was detected many times. V gene TRBV7-6 combines with J gene TRBJ2-5; weak D call: TRBD2 (6 bases). The germline V gene encodes CDR1 SGHVS and CDR2 FNYEAQ. CDR3 size: 15 residues. V was cut by 7 bases and J by 2 bases, with 17 bases left in between. CDR3 protein: CASTTQFGGQETQYF. CDR3 DNA: TGTGCCAGCACCACTCAGTTCGGGGGTCAAGAGACCCAGTACTTC.

This clonotype was counted many times. The V call is TRBV7-9, the J call TRBJ2-4; D is uncertain. Germline assignment: CDR1 SEHNR and CDR2 FQNEAQ (reference sequence). The CDR3 consists of 14 residues. Trimming took 3 bases from V and 1 from J, leaving 7 bases between them. In nucleotides, the CDR3 is TGTGCCAGCAGCTTTCCACAGGCCAAAAACATTCAGTACTTC. Translated, it gives CASSFPQAKNIQYF.

This clonotype was seen a handful of times. The chain has TRBV7-9 and TRBJ2-6; 7 nucleotides match TRBD1. CDR3 length equals 16 residues. CDR1 SEHNR and CDR2 FQNEAQ come from the germline V gene (reference sequence). The ends lost 4 bases at V and 4 bases at J; junction bases unmatched: 7. CDR3: CASSSRRQGGANVLTF. The CDR3 bases are TGTGCCAGCAGCTCCCGCAGACAGGGAGGGGCCAACGTCCTGACTTTC.

This clonotype was seen only a few times. The V call is TRBV25-1, the J call TRBJ2-2; D is undetermined. The CDR3 runs to 12 residues. The V and J ends lost 4 bases and 6 bases respectively, with 6 bases between them. Germline V gives CDR1 MGHDK, CDR2 SYGVNS. The CDR3 coding sequence is TGTGCCAGCAGTGTACGGGCCGGGGAGCTGTTTTTT. This gives the protein CASSVRAGELFF.

This clonotype was observed many times. CDR3 DNA: TGTGCCAGCAGTTTATTTGGGACAGGGGTTCAGCCCCAGCATTTT. Translating it yields CASSLFGTGVQPQHF. V and J are TRBV27 and TRBJ1-5; 10 nucleotides align to TRBD1. J lost 6 bases, V lost 1 base, and 3 bases had no gene match. CDR1 is MNHEY, CDR2 SMNVEV, per germline (reference sequence). The CDR3 runs 15 residues.

This clonotype appeared many times. The chain recombines TRBV28 with TRBJ2-3; 7 positions agree with TRBD2. The CDR3 contains 16 residues. The germline V gene encodes CDR1 MDHEN and CDR2 SYDVKM. Trimming at V came to 3 bases and at J to 0 bases, leaving 6 bases not matched to a gene. The CDR3 sequence is CASSFLAEHSTDTQYF. The CDR3 DNA sequence: TGTGCCAGCAGTTTTCTAGCGGAACATAGCACAGATACGCAGTATTTT.

V gene TRBV27 combines with J gene TRBJ2-1; 7 bases fit TRBD2. Unmatched junction bases numbered 4, after V lost 3 bases and J lost 2 bases. The CDR3 consists of 15 residues. CDR1 MNHEY and CDR2 SMNVEV come from the germline V gene (reference sequence). CDR3 loop: CASSFGGMAYNEQFF. The CDR3 nucleotides are TGTGCCAGCAGTTTCGGGGGGATGGCCTACAATGAGCAGTTCTTC.